These 20 T cell receptor beta chains originate from one sample sequenced in a study of neoadjuvant anti-PD-1 for oral cavity cancer. Sequencing used immunoSEQ multiplex PCR; TCRdb keeps in-frame clones, though not all of them. The sample yields more than 25,000 clones, around four fifths seen once. This sample's time point: after neoadjuvant nivolumab, at surgical resection. Here the sequenced sample was PBMCs, taken after nivolumab (anti-PD-1) treatment. The receptors shown here come from a person between 40 and 79 years old with oral cavity squamous cell carcinoma.

This chain joins TRBV15 and TRBJ2-7, with D maybe TRBD2 (5 bases). V dropped 3 bases and J dropped 3 bases, with 21 bases sitting between them. From germline, CDR1 is LNHNV and CDR2 YYDKDF (reference sequence). This CDR3 contains 17 residues. CDR3 in DNA: TGTGCCACCAGCAGCCCGGCTCGGGGATCCCTATTCTACGAGCAGTACTTC. Residues: CATSSPARGSLFYEQYF.

The chain is built from TRBV7-7 and TRBJ2-3, with D tentatively TRBD1 (5 bases). V was shortened by 5 bases and J by 1 base, with 13 bases between the two germline ends. The CDR3 sequence is 15 residues long. The V gene's germline CDR1 is SSHAT and CDR2 FNYEAQ (reference sequence). The chain's CDR3 is CASSQGVGRTDTQYF. CDR3 in DNA: TGTGCCAGCAGCCAAGGGGTTGGCCGCACAGATACGCAGTATTTT. Supplemented by reference TRBV7-7 and TRBJ2-3, the full variable domain reads GAGVSQSPRYKVTKRGQDVTLRCDPISSHATLYWYQQALGQGPEFLTYFNYEAQPDKSGLPSDRFSAERPEGSISTLTIQRTEQRDSAMYRCASSQGVGRTDTQYFGPGTRLTVL.

The chain couples TRBV5-8 to TRBJ1-4; possible D gene TRBD1, 6 bases. The CDR3 loop spans 14 amino acids. The germline V gene has CDR1 SGHTS and CDR2 YDEGEE. The germline V and J ends were trimmed by 0 bases and 8 bases, with 11 bases remaining between them. In DNA, the CDR3 is TGTGCCAGCAGCTTGGTTCGGAGGGGGGAAAAACTGTTTTTT. Protein sequence: CASSLVRRGEKLFF.

CDR3 amino acids: CASSFGRGVDSPLHF. The CDR3 DNA reads TGCGCCAGCAGCTTCGGACGGGGGGTTGATTCACCCCTCCACTTT. V and J are TRBV5-1 and TRBJ1-6, with D possibly TRBD1 on 5 matching bases. Between the trimmed V and J ends, which lost 2 bases and 8 bases, there was a span of 14 bases. The CDR3 sequence is 15 residues long. Germline CDR1 reads SGHRS; CDR2 reads YFSETQ.

This chain joins TRBV29-1 and TRBJ1-5, with D perhaps matching TRBD1 (5 bases). V lost 6 bases and J lost 0, with 18 bases in between. In germline, CDR1 is SQVTM, CDR2 ANQGSEA. This CDR3 has 16 residues. CDR3 nucleotides: TGCAGCGTCCTCCCCGACAGCCTGTATAGCAATCAGCCCCAGCATTTT. Translating it yields CSVLPDSLYSNQPQHF.

The gene calls are TRBV28 and TRBJ1-1; TRBD1 matches 7 bases. This CDR3 has 14 residues. Germline values: CDR1 MDHEN, CDR2 SYDVKM. V shed 2 bases and J 4 bases; nucleotides not matched to a gene: 4. The CDR3 DNA sequence: TGTGCCAGCAGTTTAAGGGGGCGAAGCACTGAAGCTTTCTTT. Its translation is CASSLRGRSTEAFF.

V and J are TRBV27 and TRBJ1-1, with D uncertain. The length of the CDR3 is 14 residues. V lost 2 bases and J 1 base, leaving 8 bases between the germline ends. From germline, CDR1 is MNHEY and CDR2 SMNVEV (reference sequence). The DNA for the CDR3 is TGTGCCAGCAGTTTACGAGGGAGGAACACTGAAGCTTTCTTT. Amino acid sequence: CASSLRGRNTEAFF.

V gene TRBV28 combines with J gene TRBJ2-5; tentative D call: TRBD1 (5 bases). With 8 bases removed from V and 1 base from J, the gap between germline ends came to 11 bases. Germline V CDR1 and CDR2: MDHEN, SYDVKM. CDR3 size: 13 residues. The DNA for the CDR3 is TGTGCCAGCGGTAGACAGAGCCAAGAGACCCAGTACTTC. As protein: CASGRQSQETQYF.

Note on this clone: This sample also contains other DNA sequences that code for the same CDR3. The chain uses TRBV27 and TRBJ1-1; D call uncertain. This CDR3 is built from 12 residues. V was cut by 4 bases and J by 0 bases, with 3 bases left in between. CDR1 is MNHEY, CDR2 SMNVEV, per germline (reference sequence). CDR3 coding DNA: TGTGCCAGCAGTTCCGTGAACACTGAAGCTTTCTTT. Amino acids: CASSSVNTEAFF.

The chain is built from TRBV27 and TRBJ1-2; D may be TRBD1 (5 bases). The V gene lost 4 bases and the J gene lost 4 bases, with 10 bases spanning the gap. CDR3 length: 13 amino acids. The germline gives CDR1 MNHEY, CDR2 SMNVEV (reference sequence). The CDR3: CASSYSGRYGYTF. The DNA of the CDR3 is TGTGCCAGCAGTTACTCGGGACGCTATGGCTACACCTTC.

V is TRBV4-3 and J is TRBJ1-6, with D tentatively TRBD1 (5 bases). The length of the CDR3 is 15 residues. The V end lost 1 base, the J end lost 10 bases, and 14 bases lay between the germline ends. CDR1 and CDR2 (germline): LGHNA, YSLEER. The CDR3 coding sequence is TGCGCCAGCAGCCAAGCCAGGGAAGGATGGTCACCCCTCCACTTT. Translated: CASSQAREGWSPLHF.

The chain combines TRBV7-9 with TRBJ1-1; TRBD1 aligns across 7 bases. Germline V gene sequence: CDR1 SEHNR, CDR2 FQNEAQ (reference sequence). The CDR3 contains 15 residues. The junction had 5 bases not matched to a gene; V was cut back by 2 bases and J by 2 bases. The CDR3 region is CASSLQGQLNTEAFF. The CDR3 DNA follows: TGTGCCAGCAGCTTACAGGGACAGTTAAACACTGAAGCTTTCTTT.

This sequence joins TRBV18 and TRBJ2-1; D might be TRBD1 (5 bases). The length of the CDR3 is 15 residues. Trimming shortened V by 4 bases and J by 6 bases, and 16 bases separated the two germline ends. CDR1 is KGHSH, CDR2 LQKENI, per germline. The CDR3 spells CASSLHPGGANEQFF. In DNA, the CDR3 is TGTGCCAGCTCACTCCACCCCGGTGGGGCCAATGAGCAGTTCTTC. Full variable domain (outside the CDR3, taken from reference TRBV18 and TRBJ2-1): NAGVMQNPRHLVRRRGQEARLRCSPMKGHSHVYWYRQLPEEGLKFMVYLQKENIIDESGMPKERFSAEFPKEGPSILRIQQVVRGDSAAYFCASSLHPGGANEQFFGPGTRLTVL.

This clone was detected only a few times. CDR3 protein: CASTIGVTEAFF. The CDR3, as DNA: TGTGCCAGTACAATAGGAGTCACTGAAGCTTTCTTT. The chain couples TRBV19 to TRBJ1-1; D is unclear. Per the germline V gene, CDR1 is LNHDA and CDR2 is SQIVND (reference sequence). The V end was cut by 7 bases, the J end by 4 bases, with 10 bases between. The CDR3 extends over 12 amino acids. Variable domain in full (rest from reference TRBV19 and TRBJ1-1): DGGITQSPKYLFRKEGQNVTLSCEQNLNHDAMYWYRQDPGQGLRLIYYSQIVNDFQKGDIAEGYSVSREKKESFPLTVTSAQKNPTAFYLCASTIGVTEAFFGQGTRLTVV.

This rearrangement joins TRBV6-1 to TRBJ1-2; D possibly corresponds to TRBD1 (5 bases). CDR1 and CDR2 (germline): MNHNS, SASEGT. V was trimmed by 2 bases and J by 9 bases, leaving 19 bases between them. The CDR3 spans 15 residues. CDR3 sequence: CASSEHLDLGASYTF. CDR3 DNA: TGTGCCAGCAGTGAACACCTGGATCTTGGGGCTAGCTACACCTTC.

The genes are TRBV11-3 and TRBJ2-2; 7 bases agree with TRBD2. The germline CDR1 and CDR2 sequences are SGHNT and YENEEA. The CDR3 runs to 15 residues. J lost 3 bases, V lost 3 bases, and 4 bases had no gene match. CDR3 DNA sequence: TGTGCCAGCAGCTTTGGGGGGGTAGACACCGGGGAGCTGTTTTTT. Translation gives CASSFGGVDTGELFF. Full variable domain (remainder filled in from reference TRBV11-3 and TRBJ2-2): EAGVVQSPRYKIIEKKQPVAFWCNPISGHNTLYWYLQNLGQGPELLIRYENEEAVDDSQLPKDRFSAERLKGVDSTLKIQPAELGDSAVYLCASSFGGVDTGELFFGEGSRLTVL.

The V call is TRBV7-3, the J call TRBJ2-3, with 12 bases identical to TRBD2. V shed 5 bases and J 0 bases; nucleotides not matched to a gene: 9. The V gene's germline CDR1 is SGHTA and CDR2 FQGTGA. CDR3 size: 18 residues. The CDR3 DNA follows: TGTGCCAGCAGCCAGGGACTAGCGGGCCCTTCTAGCACAGATACGCAGTATTTT. Protein: CASSQGLAGPSSTDTQYF.

This clone showed up just once. The chain joins TRBV7-8 to TRBJ1-1; TRBD1 might be the D (5 bases). Germline V lookup: CDR1 SGHVS, CDR2 FQNEAQ. The ends were cut back, 1 base at V and 4 bases at J, with 13 bases in the middle. This CDR3 is built from 15 residues. This chain's CDR3 is CASSLVRGWVTEAFF. CDR3 DNA: TGTGCCAGCAGCTTAGTTCGGGGCTGGGTCACTGAAGCTTTCTTT.

J is TRBJ1-4 and V is TRBV6-1, with D possibly TRBD1 on 5 matching bases. The CDR3 is 14 amino acids. CDR1 and CDR2 from the germline V gene are MNHNS and SASEGT. Trimming took off 5 bases at V and 6 bases at J, with 13 bases between the two ends. For the CDR3, the DNA is TGTGCCAGCAGTTTCGACAGTAGATATGAAAAACTGTTTTTT. Its protein product is CASSFDSRYEKLFF.

The V gene is TRBV28, the J gene TRBJ2-3; D is possibly TRBD2 (7 bases). Trimming removed 8 bases from V and 6 bases from J, with 18 bases in between. This CDR3 has 14 amino acids. Germline V lookup: CDR1 MDHEN, CDR2 SYDVKM. The CDR3 sequence: CASGRGGGWDTQYF. CDR3 coding DNA: TGTGCCAGCGGGAGAGGCGGGGGCTGGGATACGCAGTATTTT.